This entry lists 30 T cell receptor beta chains sequenced from one sample in a study of T-cell memory formation after mild COVID-19. TCRdb fed the 5' RACE reads into MiXCR, producing one record per CDR3 protein. The table shows some 120,000 distinct CDR3 sequences, with more than 15% occurring only once. Sequencing was performed on PBMCs or a T cell subset sorted from them (not recorded which). Every receptor here comes from a man aged 18-30 years who had mild COVID-19 (a few samples of this study predate the infection). Cell type and time point are not known.

This clonotype turned up a few times. This chain links TRBV5-6 with TRBJ1-1; D remains unclear. This CDR3 contains 15 residues. CDR1 and CDR2 (germline): SGHDT, YYEEEE. V lost 3 bases and J lost 2, with 14 bases in between. CDR3 loop: CASSWMGLINTEAFF. The CDR3, as DNA: TGTGCCAGCAGCTGGATGGGCCTAATTAACACTGAAGCTTTCTTT.

This clonotype was found a few times. V and J are TRBV11-2 and TRBJ2-4, with a weak D call TRBD2 (6 bases). This CDR3 spans 17 amino acids. Germline CDR1 SGHAT, CDR2 FQNNGV. V was shortened by 7 bases and J by 0 bases, with 19 bases between the two germline ends. The CDR3 region has the DNA TGTGCCAGCACCCCCGGAGCGGGCGGTTTAGCCAAAAACATTCAGTACTTC. Translating it yields CASTPGAGGLAKNIQYF.

The chain uses TRBV11-2 and TRBJ2-3; no definite D call. Germline CDR1 SGHAT, CDR2 FQNNGV. V shed 6 bases and J shed 4 bases, with 14 bases lying between them. The CDR3 consists of 14 residues. CDR3 protein: CASRLHGRPDTQYF. The CDR3 DNA sequence: TGTGCCAGCAGACTCCACGGCCGTCCAGATACGCAGTATTTT.

This clonotype was seen a handful of times. The chain employs TRBV7-3 and TRBJ2-2; 7 nucleotides agree with TRBD1. V lost 0 bases and J lost 6; bases outside the gene matches: 7. The length of the CDR3 is 16 residues. CDR1 SGHTA and CDR2 FQGTGA come from the germline V gene. Here the CDR3 DNA reads TGTGCCAGCAGCTTAACGGCCGGGACAGCTGCCGGGGAGCTGTTTTTT. This translates into CASSLTAGTAAGELFF.

This clonotype was recorded a few times. The V gene is TRBV7-6, the J gene TRBJ2-1, with D tentatively TRBD1 (7 bases). V lost 8 bases, J lost 7 bases, and 15 bases lay in between. Looked up from germline, CDR1 is SGHVS and CDR2 is FNYEAQ. This CDR3 spans 13 amino acids. The CDR3 nucleotides read TGTGCCAGCTCCCACGCAGGGGGGAATGAGCAGTTCTTC. This sequence encodes CASSHAGGNEQFF.

There are a few counts of this clonotype. An end of the junction does not agree with germline; a read error may underlie this. This sequence joins TRBV7-7 and TRBJ2-1, with a possible D match to TRBD2 (5 bases). This CDR3 has 12 amino acids. Germline V gives CDR1 SSHAT, CDR2 FNYEAQ (reference sequence). In DNA, the CDR3 is TGTGCTAGCAGCTCCCGACGGGGTGAGCAGTTCTTC. This translates into CASSSRRGEQFF.

The V and J genes are TRBV7-2 and TRBJ2-3; 10 bases line up with TRBD2. From germline, CDR1 is SGHTA and CDR2 FQGNSA. V shed 1 base, J shed 7 bases, and the junction held 8 bases outside the gene matches. This CDR3 is 16 amino acids long. The CDR3 nucleotides read TGTGCCAGCAGCTTAGTCCCTAGCGGGGGTCAGAATACGCAGTATTTT. Translating gives CASSLVPSGGQNTQYF.

This clonotype was seen more than once but under ten times. This chain joins TRBV7-3 and TRBJ2-1; 9 nucleotides line up with TRBD1. Germline V gene sequence: CDR1 SGHTA, CDR2 FQGTGA. With V trimmed by 5 bases and J by 5 bases, 4 bases remained unmatched. This CDR3 has 14 residues. CDR3 in DNA: TGTGCCAGCAGCCCAGGGACAGGGCACAATGAGCAGTTCTTC. Its translation is CASSPGTGHNEQFF.

The chain combines TRBV29-1 with TRBJ2-6; 11 bases fit TRBD1. The germline CDR1 and CDR2 sequences are SQVTM and ANQGSEA. Trimming removed 6 bases from V and 9 bases from J; junction bases left unmatched: 4. This CDR3 is 13 amino acids long. CDR3: CSVGQGADNVLTF. Here the CDR3 DNA reads TGCAGCGTCGGACAGGGGGCCGACAACGTCCTGACTTTC.

There are many counts of this clonotype. The V and J genes are TRBV5-1 and TRBJ2-2; the D call may be TRBD1 or TRBD2 (5 bases each). Trimming removed 0 bases from V and 4 bases from J, with 13 bases in between. Germline CDR1 and CDR2: SGHRS and YFSETQ. This CDR3 contains 16 residues. CDR3 sequence (DNA): TGCGCCAGCAGCTTGGTGGTCGGGGCCGGCACCGGGGAGCTGTTTTTT. Encoded protein: CASSLVVGAGTGELFF. The variable domain in full, completed from reference TRBV5-1 and TRBJ2-2, reads KAGVTQTPRYLIKTRGQQVTLSCSPISGHRSVSWYQQTPGQGLQFLFEYFSETQRNKGNFPGRFSGRQFSNSRSEMNVSTLELGDSALYLCASSLVVGAGTGELFFGEGSRLTVL.

In this sample, this clonotype turned up a few times. The chain uses TRBV6-1 and TRBJ1-5; D is unresolved. The CDR3 totals 14 residues. Germline V gives CDR1 MNHNS, CDR2 SASEGT. V was cut by 6 bases and J by 0 bases, with 9 bases left in between. The CDR3 DNA follows: TGTGCCAGCAGGCCGGAGTATAGCAATCAGCCCCAGCATTTT. As protein: CASRPEYSNQPQHF.

V gene TRBV28 combines with J gene TRBJ1-5; D is possibly TRBD1 (6 bases). CDR3 length: 15 residues. Germline loops: CDR1 MDHEN, CDR2 SYDVKM. Trimming pared 8 bases from V and 0 bases from J, leaving 14 bases between. The CDR3 spells CASQTGDYSNQPQHF. The CDR3 coding sequence is TGTGCCAGCCAGACAGGAGACTATAGCAATCAGCCCCAGCATTTT.

This clonotype was observed many times. The gene calls are TRBV18 and TRBJ2-1; TRBD1 aligns across 7 bases. With V trimmed by 6 bases and J by 5 bases, 1 base remained unmatched. Germline V CDR1 and CDR2: KGHSH, LQKENI. The CDR3 totals 12 residues. The CDR3, as DNA: TGTGCCAGCTCTGACAGGGACAATGAGCAGTTCTTC. This encodes CASSDRDNEQFF.

This clonotype was detected a few times. This chain connects TRBV10-3 to TRBJ2-2, with D possibly being TRBD1 (6 bases). The germline V and J ends were trimmed by 5 bases and 2 bases, with 12 bases remaining between them. There are 15 residues in the CDR3. Germline V lookup: CDR1 ENHRY, CDR2 SYGVKD. The DNA of the CDR3 is TGTGCCATCAGTAGCTCGGGGACAAACACCGGGGAGCTGTTTTTT. Protein sequence: CAISSSGTNTGELFF.

This clonotype was found a few times. J is TRBJ1-5 and V is TRBV6-1; 8 nucleotides agree with TRBD1. With 7 bases clipped from V and 11 bases from J, the junction kept 10 bases outside the gene matches. Germline V gene data show CDR1 as MNHNS and CDR2 as SASEGT. The length of the CDR3 is 13 residues. CDR3 residues: CASTRTGLIAQHF. The CDR3 DNA reads as TGTGCCAGCACCCGGACAGGGCTCATAGCCCAGCATTTT.

This clonotype was observed a handful of times. The chain combines TRBV5-1 with TRBJ2-3; TRBD1 matches 11 bases. The V segment lost 4 bases and the J segment 6 bases; nucleotides outside the gene matches: 7. This CDR3 has 15 amino acids. CDR1 SGHRS and CDR2 YFSETQ come from the germline V gene. CDR3 sequence (DNA): TGCGCCAGCAGCCCCTGGACAGGGGGCTTGGATACGCAGTATTTT. It specifies CASSPWTGGLDTQYF. Combining the CDR3 with reference TRBV5-1 and TRBJ2-3 gives the whole variable domain KAGVTQTPRYLIKTRGQQVTLSCSPISGHRSVSWYQQTPGQGLQFLFEYFSETQRNKGNFPGRFSGRQFSNSRSEMNVSTLELGDSALYLCASSPWTGGLDTQYFGPGTRLTVL.

This chain connects TRBV9 to TRBJ2-1, with 9 nucleotides matching TRBD1. This CDR3 is built from 17 residues. V was clipped by 4 bases and J by 7 bases; unmatched bases: 15. CDR1 and CDR2 (germline): SGDLS, YYNGEE. This CDR3 is CASSRASGQGVWNEQFF. CDR3 DNA: TGTGCCAGCAGCCGAGCGTCGGGACAGGGTGTATGGAATGAGCAGTTCTTC.

The V gene is TRBV7-2, the J gene TRBJ2-5; D gene ambiguous. The germline CDR1 and CDR2 sequences are SGHTA and FQGNSA. Trimming cost V 4 bases and J 1 base, with 10 bases left between them. The CDR3 runs to 14 residues. CDR3 in DNA: TGTGCCAGCAGCTCCACGGGCCTCCAAGAGACCCAGTACTTC. It yields the protein CASSSTGLQETQYF.

This clonotype came up a few times. The chain uses TRBV28 and TRBJ2-7, with TRBD2 matching over 7 bases. The CDR3 is 15 amino acids. CDR1 is MDHEN, CDR2 SYDVKM, per germline. The V and J ends lost 5 bases and 2 bases, in that order; junction bases with no gene match: 9. The CDR3 DNA follows: TGTGCCAGCAGTGAAAGCGGGGCCTCACCCTACGAGCAGTACGTC. Translation: CASSESGASPYEQYV.

There are a few counts of this clonotype. The chain joins TRBV20-1 to TRBJ1-5; D ambiguous. Germline V CDR1 and CDR2: DFQATT, SNEGSKA (reference sequence). This CDR3 is 15 amino acids long. Trimming took off 3 bases at V and 0 bases at J, with 12 bases between the two ends. The CDR3 is CSARRGLNSNQPQHF. CDR3 DNA: TGCAGTGCTAGGAGAGGACTTAATAGCAATCAGCCCCAGCATTTT.

This clonotype was counted only a few times. This chain joins TRBV12-3 or TRBV12-4 and TRBJ2-3, with TRBD2 matching over 7 bases. Trimming took 8 bases from V and 5 from J; bases not matched to a gene: 4. The CDR3 has 12 amino acids. Here the CDR3 reads CASAREGDTQYF. The CDR3, as DNA: TGTGCCAGCGCCAGGGAGGGAGATACGCAGTATTTT.

The DNA of the CDR3 is TGTGCCACCAGTGCGGGGGGCAAAGATACGCAGTATTTT. Protein product: CATSAGGKDTQYF. The V call is TRBV24-1, the J call TRBJ2-3, with D tentatively TRBD2 (7 bases). The V gene lost 5 bases and the J gene lost 5 bases, with 10 bases spanning the gap. Germline lookup yields CDR1 KGHDR and CDR2 SFDVKD. The CDR3 contains 13 residues.

The J gene is TRBJ2-3, the V gene TRBV4-1, with D perhaps matching TRBD2 (6 bases). Trimming stripped 0 bases from V and 6 bases from J, with 22 bases between. Germline assignment: CDR1 MGHRA and CDR2 YSYEKL. The CDR3 loop spans 18 amino acids. In DNA form, the CDR3 reads TGCGCCAGCAGCCAAGAGACGCGGGACTCCGCTCGAGGGGATACGCAGTATTTT. This codes for CASSQETRDSARGDTQYF.

The genes are TRBV25-1 and TRBJ2-7, with 7 bases that match TRBD2. CDR1 and CDR2 (germline): MGHDK, SYGVNS. This CDR3 region has 11 residues. The CDR3 DNA follows: TGCCGGCGGGGGATGTTCTACGAGCAGTACGTC. Its translation: CRRGMFYEQYV.

A few counts support this clonotype. The chain uses TRBV5-1 and TRBJ2-1, with no clear D. From germline, CDR1 is SGHRS and CDR2 YFSETQ. Trimming removed 0 bases from V and 2 bases from J, with 9 bases in between. The length of the CDR3 is 15 residues. The CDR3 reads CASSLVPSAYNEQFF. DNA for the CDR3: TGCGCCAGCAGCTTGGTCCCTAGTGCCTACAATGAGCAGTTCTTC.

The chain couples TRBV6-5 to TRBJ1-2; the match to TRBD1 covers 8 bases. Looked up from germline, CDR1 is MNHEY and CDR2 is SVGAGI. There are 12 residues in the CDR3. Unmatched junction bases numbered 1, after V lost 6 bases and J lost 4 bases. CDR3 in amino acids: CASRDRAYGYTF. CDR3 DNA: TGTGCCAGCAGGGACAGGGCCTATGGCTACACCTTC.

Details on this clonotype: A junction end diverges from the germline sequence, so it may reflect a read error. The chain employs TRBV4-2 and TRBJ1-6; the D is unclear. This CDR3 region has 15 residues. CDR1 is LGHNA and CDR2 is YNFKEQ in the germline V gene. CDR3 protein: CASSQGSLRATGLQF. The CDR3 DNA follows: TGTGCCAGCAGCCAAGGGAGCCTGAGGGCCACGGGTCTGCAATTT.

In this sample, this clonotype turned up a few times. The CDR3 bases are TGTGCCAGCAGCTTAGCCCGGTGGCGGGGGCAAGAGACCCAGTACTTC. It encodes CASSLARWRGQETQYF. The chain is built from TRBV7-2 and TRBJ2-5; 7 nucleotides match TRBD2. This CDR3 contains 16 residues. The ends lost 0 bases at V and 2 bases at J; junction bases unmatched: 6. The germline V gene has CDR1 SGHTA and CDR2 FQGNSA.

The J gene is TRBJ2-5, the V gene TRBV7-2; TRBD2 matches 7 bases. V dropped 5 bases and J dropped 5; count of bases not matched to a gene: 8. Germline CDR1 is SGHTA and CDR2 is FQGNSA. The CDR3 length is 14 residues. CDR3 in amino acids: CASSPRTSWETQYF. CDR3 sequence (DNA): TGTGCCAGCAGCCCCCGGACTAGTTGGGAGACCCAGTACTTC. Supplemented by reference TRBV7-2 and TRBJ2-5, the full variable domain reads GAGVSQSPSNKVTEKGKDVELRCDPISGHTALYWYRQSLGQGLEFLIYFQGNSAPDKSGLPSDRFSAERTGGSVSTLTIQRTQQEDSAVYLCASSPRTSWETQYFGPGTRLLVL.

There are many counts of this clonotype. The chain employs TRBV12-3 or TRBV12-4 and TRBJ2-5, with TRBD2 matching 9 bases. V gave up 3 bases and J gave up 4 bases; unmatched junction bases: 3. The CDR3 has 14 residues. The CDR3 here is CASSLGLARETQYF. The CDR3 DNA reads TGTGCCAGCAGTTTGGGACTAGCCAGAGAGACCCAGTACTTC.